This T cell receptor (beta chain) was sequenced in a study of blood T cell repertoires in COVID-19. Whole-study context: Samples taken during acute and convalescent COVID-19 were collected in the United States, Italy and Spain.

V was pared by 0 bases and J by 7 bases, with 11 bases between. The CDR3 is 15 residues long. Germline lookup yields CDR1 SGHRS and CDR2 YFSETQ. Produced via immunoSEQ multiplex PCR; TCRdb's table is partial and in-frame only. The sample records roughly 75,000 clones, around 88% being singletons. This sequence originates from a man older than 75 with COVID-19, enrolled during active disease. The J gene is TRBJ1-6, the V gene TRBV5-1; D may be TRBD1 (5 bases). The sample was peripheral blood. The CDR3 DNA reads TGCGCCAGCAGCTTGGCCGCAGGGTCGAATTCACCCCTCCACTTT. This sequence encodes CASSLAAGSNSPLHF. The full variable domain, rest sourced from reference TRBV5-1 and TRBJ1-6, is KAGVTQTPRYLIKTRGQQVTLSCSPISGHRSVSWYQQTPGQGLQFLFEYFSETQRNKGNFPGRFSGRQFSNSRSEMNVSTLELGDSALYLCASSLAAGSNSPLHFGNGTRLTVT.